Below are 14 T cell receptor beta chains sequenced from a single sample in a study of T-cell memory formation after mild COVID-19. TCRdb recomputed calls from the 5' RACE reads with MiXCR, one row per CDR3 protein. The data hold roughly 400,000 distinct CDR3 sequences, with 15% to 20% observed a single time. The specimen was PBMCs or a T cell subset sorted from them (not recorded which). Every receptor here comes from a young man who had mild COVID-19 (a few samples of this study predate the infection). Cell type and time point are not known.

Here the CDR3 reads CASEFSDTGELFF. The CDR3 DNA sequence: TGTGCCAGCGAGTTCTCAGACACCGGGGAGCTGTTTTTT. The chain couples TRBV6-1 to TRBJ2-2; D ambiguous. The V gene's germline CDR1 is MNHNS and CDR2 SASEGT. The length of the CDR3 is 13 residues. Trimming took off 8 bases at V and 3 bases at J, with 10 bases between the two ends.

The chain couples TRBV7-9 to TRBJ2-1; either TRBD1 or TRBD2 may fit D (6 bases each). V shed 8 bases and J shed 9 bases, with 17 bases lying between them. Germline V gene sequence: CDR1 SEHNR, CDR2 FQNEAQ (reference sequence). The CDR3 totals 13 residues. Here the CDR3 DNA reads TGTGCCAGCGGGAGGCGACAGGTAGTTGAGCAGTTCTTC. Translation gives CASGRRQVVEQFF.

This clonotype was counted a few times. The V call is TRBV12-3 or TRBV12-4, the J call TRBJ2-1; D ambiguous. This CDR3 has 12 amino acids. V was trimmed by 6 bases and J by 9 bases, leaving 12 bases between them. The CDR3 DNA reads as TGTGCCAGCAGGCGGACCCTGGGTGAGCAGTTCTTC. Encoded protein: CASRRTLGEQFF.

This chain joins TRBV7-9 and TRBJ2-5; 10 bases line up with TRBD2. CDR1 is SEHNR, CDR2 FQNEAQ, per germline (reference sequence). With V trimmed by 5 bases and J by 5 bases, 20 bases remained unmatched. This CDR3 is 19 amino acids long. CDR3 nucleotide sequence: TGTGCCAGCAGCGACATGTCTAGCGGGGGAGCGCCCTTCCAGGAGACCCAGTACTTC. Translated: CASSDMSSGGAPFQETQYF.

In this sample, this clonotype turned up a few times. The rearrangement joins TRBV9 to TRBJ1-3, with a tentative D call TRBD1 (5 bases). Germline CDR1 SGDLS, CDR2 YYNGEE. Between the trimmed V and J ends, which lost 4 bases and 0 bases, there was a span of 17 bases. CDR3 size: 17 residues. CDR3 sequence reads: CASSSPYPDTSGNTIYF. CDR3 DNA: TGTGCCAGCAGCTCCCCCTACCCGGACACCTCTGGAAACACCATATATTTT.

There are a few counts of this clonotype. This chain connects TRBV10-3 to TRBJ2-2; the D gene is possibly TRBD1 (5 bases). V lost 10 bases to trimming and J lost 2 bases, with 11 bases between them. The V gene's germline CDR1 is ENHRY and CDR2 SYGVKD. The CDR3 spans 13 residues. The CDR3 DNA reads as TGTGCCACGACACAGGAAAACACCGGGGAGCTGTTTTTT. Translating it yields CATTQENTGELFF.

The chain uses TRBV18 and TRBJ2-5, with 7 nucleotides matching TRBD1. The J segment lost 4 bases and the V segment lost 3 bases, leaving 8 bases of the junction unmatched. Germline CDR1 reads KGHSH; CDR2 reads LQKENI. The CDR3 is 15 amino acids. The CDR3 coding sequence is TGTGCCAGCTCACCCCTGACAGGGATTGGAGAGACCCAGTACTTC. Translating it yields CASSPLTGIGETQYF.

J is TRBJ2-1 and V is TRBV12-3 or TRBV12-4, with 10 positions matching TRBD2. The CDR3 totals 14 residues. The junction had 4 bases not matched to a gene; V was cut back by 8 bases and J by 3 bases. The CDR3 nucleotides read TGTGCCAGCGGATTAGCGGGGGGCTACAATGAGCAGTTCTTC. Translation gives CASGLAGGYNEQFF.

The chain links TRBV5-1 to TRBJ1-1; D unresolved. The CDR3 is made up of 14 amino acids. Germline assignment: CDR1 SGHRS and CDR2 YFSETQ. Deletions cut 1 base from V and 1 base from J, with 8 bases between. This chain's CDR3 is CASSLWIENTEAFF. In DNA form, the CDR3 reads TGCGCCAGCAGCTTGTGGATAGAGAACACTGAAGCTTTCTTT.

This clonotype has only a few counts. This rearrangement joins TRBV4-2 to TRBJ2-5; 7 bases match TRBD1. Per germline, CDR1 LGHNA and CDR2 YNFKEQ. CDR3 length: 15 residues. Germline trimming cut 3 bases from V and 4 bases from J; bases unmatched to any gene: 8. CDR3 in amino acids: CASSHSRQGPETQYF. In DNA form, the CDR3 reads TGTGCCAGCAGCCACTCCAGACAGGGCCCAGAGACCCAGTACTTC.

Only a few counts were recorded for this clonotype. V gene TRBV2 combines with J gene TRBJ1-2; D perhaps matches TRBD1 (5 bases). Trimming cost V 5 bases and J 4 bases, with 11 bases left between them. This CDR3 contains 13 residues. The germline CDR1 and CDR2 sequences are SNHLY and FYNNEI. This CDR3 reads CASSLRQIYGYTF. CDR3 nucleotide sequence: TGTGCCAGCAGTCTACGACAGATCTATGGCTACACCTTC.

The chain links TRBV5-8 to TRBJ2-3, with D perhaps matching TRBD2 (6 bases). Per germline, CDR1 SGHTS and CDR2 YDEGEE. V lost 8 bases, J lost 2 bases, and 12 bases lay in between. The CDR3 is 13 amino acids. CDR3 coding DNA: TGTGCCAGTACGGAGGGCCACACAGATACGCAGTATTTT. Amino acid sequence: CASTEGHTDTQYF.

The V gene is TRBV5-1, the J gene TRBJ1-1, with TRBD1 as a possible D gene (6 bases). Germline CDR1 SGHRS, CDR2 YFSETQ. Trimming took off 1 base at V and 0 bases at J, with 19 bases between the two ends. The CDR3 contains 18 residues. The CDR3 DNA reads TGCGCCAGCAGCTTGTTCGGGGGGGCCGGTCCCTTGAACACTGAAGCTTTCTTT. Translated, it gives CASSLFGGAGPLNTEAFF. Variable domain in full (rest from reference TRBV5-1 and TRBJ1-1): KAGVTQTPRYLIKTRGQQVTLSCSPISGHRSVSWYQQTPGQGLQFLFEYFSETQRNKGNFPGRFSGRQFSNSRSEMNVSTLELGDSALYLCASSLFGGAGPLNTEAFFGQGTRLTVV.

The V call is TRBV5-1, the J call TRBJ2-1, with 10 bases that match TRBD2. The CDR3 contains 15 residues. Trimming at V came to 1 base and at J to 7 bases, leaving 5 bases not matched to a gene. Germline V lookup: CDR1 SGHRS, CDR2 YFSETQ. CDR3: CASSLLAGGQNEQFF. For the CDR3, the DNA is TGCGCCAGCAGCTTGTTAGCGGGGGGTCAAAATGAGCAGTTCTTC.